The 2 T cell receptor beta chains in this list originate from one sample, sequenced in a study of a mutant IDH1 vaccine in newly diagnosed glioma. These TCRs' antigens remain unknown. Sample time point: week 35, safety follow-up. The content of each vaccine dose was 300 ug of mutant IDH1 20-mer peptide, and topical imiquimod accompanied it. Measured with immunoSEQ multiplex PCR; TCRdb has only the in-frame clones, and not every one. This table has tens of thousands of clones, about 70% appearing once. The starting material was PBMCs, obtained from a glioma patient whose treatment included an IDH1 peptide vaccine. The receptors shown here come from a man between 45 and 60 years old with glioma.

The chain links TRBV9 to TRBJ1-2, with a possible D match to TRBD1 (5 bases). Per the germline V gene, CDR1 is SGDLS and CDR2 is YYNGEE. Trimming left V 3 bases short and J 5 bases short, with 14 bases between. This CDR3 region has 14 residues. CDR3: CASSGPDSIYGYTF. The CDR3 DNA is TGTGCCAGCAGCGGACCAGACAGTATTTATGGCTACACCTTC.

CDR3 nucleotide sequence: TGTGCCAGCACCCAGACACCGACAGGGGGCGCGTCTAACTATGGCTACACCTTC. It specifies CASTQTPTGGASNYGYTF. The rearrangement joins TRBV7-2 to TRBJ1-2; 10 bases map to TRBD1. This CDR3 region has 18 residues. V lost 7 bases to trimming and J lost 0 bases; unmatched junction nucleotides: 14. Per the germline V gene, CDR1 is SGHTA and CDR2 is FQGNSA. Together with reference TRBV7-2 and TRBJ1-2, the CDR3 gives the full variable domain: GAGVSQSPSNKVTEKGKDVELRCDPISGHTALYWYRQSLGQGLEFLIYFQGNSAPDKSGLPSDRFSAERTGGSVSTLTIQRTQQEDSAVYLCASTQTPTGGASNYGYTFGSGTRLTVV.